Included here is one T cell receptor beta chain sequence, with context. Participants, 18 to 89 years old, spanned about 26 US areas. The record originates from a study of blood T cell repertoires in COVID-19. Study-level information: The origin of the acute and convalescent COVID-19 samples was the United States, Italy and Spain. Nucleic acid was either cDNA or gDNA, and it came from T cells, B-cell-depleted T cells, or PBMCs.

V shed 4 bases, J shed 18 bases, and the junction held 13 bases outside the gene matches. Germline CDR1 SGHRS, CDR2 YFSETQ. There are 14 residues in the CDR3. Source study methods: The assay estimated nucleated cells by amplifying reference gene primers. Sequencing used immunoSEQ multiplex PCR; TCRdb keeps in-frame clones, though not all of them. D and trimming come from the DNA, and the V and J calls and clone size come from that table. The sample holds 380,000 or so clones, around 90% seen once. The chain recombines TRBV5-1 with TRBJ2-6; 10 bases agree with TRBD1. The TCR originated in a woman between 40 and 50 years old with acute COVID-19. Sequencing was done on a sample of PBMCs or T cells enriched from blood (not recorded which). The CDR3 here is CASSLTTGGESPTF. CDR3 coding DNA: TGCGCCAGCAGCCTAACGACAGGGGGCGAGTCTCCGACTTTC.